Sequencing of this T cell receptor (beta chain) was carried out in a study of T cell changes during pregnancy in multiple sclerosis. Libraries were prepared by immunoSEQ multiplex PCR; TCRdb keeps only in-frame clonotypes and omits some of them. The table shows about 93,000 clones, with about nine tenths occurring only once. The V gene end was trimmed by 2 bases and the J gene end by 6 bases; junction bases not matched to a gene: 6. Per germline, CDR1 MNHEY and CDR2 SVGAGI. There are 16 residues in the CDR3. The sample holds one count of this clone. Sequenced material: peripheral blood, taken after pregnancy. The receptor was derived from a female donor in good health, enrolled as a control in a pregnancy study. The V and J genes are TRBV6-5 and TRBJ2-1; 11 bases map to TRBD2. As DNA, the CDR3 is TGTGCCAGCAGTTACCTTAGCGGGGGGGCTGGCAATGAGCAGTTCTTC. It codes for CASSYLSGGAGNEQFF.